This is a list of T cell receptor beta chains from one sample in a study of cytomegalovirus exposure and HLA in healthy donors. Using immunoSEQ multiplex PCR, the repertoire was profiled, and TCRdb retains in-frame clones only, with some absent. Of around 150,000 clones in the sample, 81% are singletons; the top ten hold less than 15%. The sample comprised PBMCs. All receptors come from a woman between 45 and 65 years old in good health and CMV-seronegative. Each CDR3 is given with its conserved first and last residue.

TRBJ2-1	TRBV7-2	CASSPTRYNEQFF
TRBJ2-1	TRBV9	CASSVARASYNEQFF
TRBJ1-4	TRBV2	CASSGGTGKEKLFF
TRBJ2-3	TRBV5-4	CASSLEQGRSDTQYF
TRBJ1-2	TRBV7-2	CASSLVQGESYGYTF
TRBJ2-7	TRBV27	CAGSRDRLDEQYF
TRBJ2-5	TRBV4-1	CASSSYPGGEQETQYF
TRBJ2-1	TRBV7-3	CASSRAASGFDEQFF
TRBJ2-1	TRBV14	CASSQNSPGVGYEQFF
TRBJ2-3	TRBV19	CASKDRGRTDTQYF
TRBJ2-2	TRBV27	CASSLRQGRTGELFF
TRBJ1-2	TRBV15	CATSSASGGKSNYGYTF
TRBJ2-3	TRBV13	CASSLGGGLTDTQYF
TRBJ1-1	TRBV6-1	CATETGVSTEAFF
TRBJ1-5	TRBV4-1	CASSPGQGRQPQHF
TRBJ2-3	TRBV29-1	CSVQPVGQGLDTQYF
TRBJ1-1	TRBV19	CASRGGGLGTEAFF
TRBJ2-5	TRBV11-3	CASSLGTSGETQYF
TRBJ1-1	TRBV29-1	CSVEVFGDSNTEAFF
TRBJ2-3	TRBV7-2	CASSLGQGSTDTQYF
TRBJ2-2	TRBV11-3	CASSSSTSGSLTGELFF
TRBJ2-5	TRBV19	CASSITGSKQETQYF
TRBJ1-2	TRBV5-6	CASSLGQNYGYTF
TRBJ2-5	TRBV9	CASSVGQGTQETQYF
TRBJ1-1	TRBV6-1	CASSDHQGAGTEAFF
TRBJ2-2	TRBV18	CASSKSGTEITGELFF
TRBJ2-7	TRBV11-2	CASSLVLEGEQYF
TRBJ1-1	TRBV6-6	CASTTWTVNTEAFF
TRBJ2-2	TRBV7-6	CASSSTAPGELFF
TRBJ1-4	TRBV27	CASRPDRDGNEKLFF
TRBJ2-7	TRBV19	CASSAYDRGRSYEQYF
TRBJ2-5	TRBV7-2	CASSSEGVTGTQYF
TRBJ2-2	TRBV7-7	CASSKGHRDRRFTGELFF
TRBJ2-7	TRBV5-6	CASSLGGTTYEQYF
TRBJ2-5	TRBV19	CASSIIGEETQYF
TRBJ2-5	TRBV29-1	CSVGGPRNQETQYF
TRBJ1-1	TRBV28	CAARTEALAFF
.	TRBV6-1	CASSVGQGAYEQYF
TRBJ2-1	TRBV7-2	CASSLLASVSYNEQFF
TRBJ2-7	TRBV7-8	CASSLAPSSYEQYF
TRBJ1-2	TRBV7-9	CASSLGQGGEFNYGYTF
TRBJ2-1	TRBV9	CASSPRLGLAGLNSSYNEQFF
TRBJ1-3	TRBV4-2	CASSQVGQGYSGNTIYF
TRBJ2-5	TRBV28	CASRMGQKLETQYF
TRBJ2-7	TRBV28	CASSFMGTGAEQYF